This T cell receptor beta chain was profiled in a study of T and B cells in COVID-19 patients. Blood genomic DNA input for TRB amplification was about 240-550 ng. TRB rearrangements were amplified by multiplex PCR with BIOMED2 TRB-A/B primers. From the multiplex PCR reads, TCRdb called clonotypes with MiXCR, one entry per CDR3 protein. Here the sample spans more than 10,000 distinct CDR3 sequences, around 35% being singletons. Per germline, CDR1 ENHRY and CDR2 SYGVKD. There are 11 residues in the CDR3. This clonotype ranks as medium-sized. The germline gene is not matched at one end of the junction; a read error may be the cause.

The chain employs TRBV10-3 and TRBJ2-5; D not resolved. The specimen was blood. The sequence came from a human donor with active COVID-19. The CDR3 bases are TGTGCCATCAGTGAGGATGAGAGCCAGTACTTC. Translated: CAISEDESQYF.